The 22 T cell receptor beta chains presented below share a single source sample, sequenced in a study of CD8 T cells in Susac syndrome. An input of about 0.45 to 1 ug of RNA was subjected to reverse transcription using random hexamers. A single record per CDR3 protein comes from TCRdb applying MiXCR to the immunoSEQ multiplex PCR reads. The table shows over 300,000 distinct CDR3 sequences, with about 92% occurring only once. Sequencing used CD4+ T cells from PBMCs. The receptors here all came from a human donor with multiple sclerosis.

This clonotype was observed a few times. The chain has TRBV7-3 and TRBJ1-1; weak D call: TRBD1 (5 bases). The CDR3 length is 13 residues. V dropped 5 bases and J dropped 1 base, with 8 bases sitting between them. Per the germline V gene, CDR1 is SGHTA and CDR2 is FQGTGA. CDR3 DNA sequence: TGTGCCAGCAGCCAGGGCGAGAACACTGAAGCTTTCTTT. This codes for CASSQGENTEAFF.

This clonotype was found once. The gene calls are TRBV5-1 and TRBJ1-3; a weak D match, TRBD1 (5 bases). CDR1 and CDR2 from the germline V gene are SGHRS and YFSETQ. The ends were cut back, 2 bases at V and 2 bases at J, with 14 bases in the middle. This CDR3 is 16 amino acids long. CDR3 DNA: TGCGCCAGCAGCTTAGCAGGGCCCGGGGCTGGAAACACCATATATTTT. Translating gives CASSLAGPGAGNTIYF.

This rearrangement joins TRBV29-1 to TRBJ1-1; 9 bases agree with TRBD1. The junction had 10 bases not matched to a gene; V was cut back by 6 bases and J by 5 bases. Looked up from germline, CDR1 is SQVTM and CDR2 is ANQGSEA. The CDR3 has 14 amino acids. CDR3 sequence: CSVVKQGASTEAFF. The CDR3 coding sequence is TGCAGCGTAGTAAAACAGGGGGCTTCGACTGAAGCTTTCTTT. The full variable domain, its missing parts supplied by reference TRBV29-1 and TRBJ1-1, is SAVISQKPSRDICQRGTSLTIQCQVDSQVTMMFWYRQQPGQSLTLIATANQGSEATYESGFVIDKFPISRPNLTFSTLTVSNMSPEDSSIYLCSVVKQGASTEAFFGQGTRLTVV.

The chain links TRBV5-1 to TRBJ2-1, with TRBD2 as a possible D gene (6 bases). The CDR3 extends over 15 amino acids. The germline V gene encodes CDR1 SGHRS and CDR2 YFSETQ. The V end was cut by 0 bases, the J end by 7 bases, with 14 bases between. The CDR3 DNA is TGCGCCAGCAGCTTGGACTGGGGAGGTGTGAATGAGCAGTTCTTC. As protein: CASSLDWGGVNEQFF.

The chain recombines TRBV27 with TRBJ1-1; 9 bases are shared with TRBD1. CDR1 MNHEY and CDR2 SMNVEV come from the germline V gene (reference sequence). Trimming took 3 bases from V and 7 from J; bases not matched to a gene: 12. This CDR3 has 16 amino acids. The CDR3 protein is CASSFRDRVPMGEAFF. The DNA of the CDR3 is TGTGCCAGCAGTTTCCGGGACAGGGTCCCCATGGGTGAAGCTTTCTTT.

The chain recombines TRBV7-8 with TRBJ1-1; no firm D call. CDR3 length: 16 residues. The V end lost 5 bases, the J end lost 1 base, and 17 bases lay between the germline ends. CDR1 is SGHVS, CDR2 FQNEAQ, per germline. The CDR3 loop reads CASSPRPPGQNTEAFF. DNA for the CDR3: TGTGCCAGCAGCCCCCGGCCCCCGGGCCAGAACACTGAAGCTTTCTTT.

This chain's CDR3 is CAISESDRAYEQYF. The CDR3 bases are TGTGCCATCAGTGAGTCGGACAGGGCCTACGAGCAGTACTTC. The chain joins TRBV10-3 to TRBJ2-7; 8 positions match TRBD1. The CDR3 consists of 14 residues. Per germline, CDR1 ENHRY and CDR2 SYGVKD. J gave up 2 bases and V 0 bases, and 0 bases lay outside the gene matches.

This clonotype was observed once. V gene TRBV29-1 combines with J gene TRBJ2-1; 13 bases are shared with TRBD2. The J segment lost 6 bases and the V segment lost 7 bases, leaving 15 bases of the junction unmatched. Germline V lookup: CDR1 SQVTM, CDR2 ANQGSEA. The CDR3 has 17 amino acids. The CDR3 bases are TGCAGCGCAAGGGGACTAGCGGGAAGGTTTCGAGGCAATGAGCAGTTCTTC. It codes for CSARGLAGRFRGNEQFF.

The rearrangement uses TRBV5-6 and TRBJ2-3; 7 bases match TRBD1. Germline loops: CDR1 SGHDT, CDR2 YYEEEE. The CDR3 contains 16 residues. Unmatched junction bases numbered 7, after V lost 3 bases and J lost 0 bases. In DNA form, the CDR3 reads TGTGCCAGCAGCTCGGACAGGTACTCTAGCACAGATACGCAGTATTTT. As protein: CASSSDRYSSTDTQYF.

The genes are TRBV29-1 and TRBJ2-6; TRBD2 matches at 9 bases. The CDR3 has 14 residues. The trim removed 7 bases at V and 2 bases at J, leaving 3 bases unmatched. Per germline, CDR1 SQVTM and CDR2 ANQGSEA. The CDR3 bases are TGCAGCGCCGTAGCGGGAGCTGGGGCCAACGTCCTGACTTTC. It yields the protein CSAVAGAGANVLTF. Full variable domain (rest looked up from reference TRBV29-1 and TRBJ2-6): SAVISQKPSRDICQRGTSLTIQCQVDSQVTMMFWYRQQPGQSLTLIATANQGSEATYESGFVIDKFPISRPNLTFSTLTVSNMSPEDSSIYLCSAVAGAGANVLTFGAGSRLTVL.

This clonotype was seen once. The chain uses TRBV30 and TRBJ1-4; weak D call: TRBD1 (6 bases). The CDR3 contains 12 residues. Germline V CDR1 and CDR2: GTSNPN, SVGIG (reference sequence). V was clipped by 4 bases and J by 8 bases, with 11 bases between them. The CDR3 nucleotides are TGTGCCTGGACAGTAGGGGGGGAAAAACTGTTTTTT. Translating it yields CAWTVGGEKLFF.

This clonotype was counted a single time. The chain links TRBV12-3 or TRBV12-4 to TRBJ2-1, with 11 bases aligning to TRBD2. The trim removed 6 bases at V and 9 bases at J, leaving 7 bases unmatched. The CDR3 runs to 14 residues. CDR3 coding DNA: TGTGCCAGCAGCAGACTAGCGGGGCGGTCTGAGCAGTTCTTC. As protein: CASSRLAGRSEQFF.

The genes are TRBV7-2 and TRBJ2-1; 10 bases align to TRBD2. The CDR3 length is 12 residues. Trimming took 0 bases from V and 16 from J; bases not matched to a gene: 3. The germline gives CDR1 SGHTA, CDR2 FQGNSA. CDR3 sequence (DNA): TGTGCCAGCAGCTTAGCTCTAGCGGGAGCTTTCTTC. Its protein is CASSLALAGAFF.

The chain combines TRBV12-3 or TRBV12-4 with TRBJ1-2; TRBD1 matches at 8 bases. V lost 5 bases to trimming and J lost 6 bases; unmatched junction nucleotides: 8. The CDR3 is made up of 14 amino acids. DNA of the CDR3: TGTGCCAGCAGTCTGGACAGGGTTAGCCATGGCTACACCTTC. It specifies CASSLDRVSHGYTF.

The chain recombines TRBV12-3 or TRBV12-4 with TRBJ1-1; perhaps TRBD1 as D (5 bases). The CDR3 loop spans 15 amino acids. Trimming took off 5 bases at V and 11 bases at J, with 24 bases between the two ends. Here the CDR3 DNA reads TGTGCCAGCAGTCCGGGTGGGGCGGGACGGTTTCGGGCTTTCTTT. This gives the protein CASSPGGAGRFRAFF.

In its sample, this clonotype was seen once. The chain carries TRBV29-1 and TRBJ2-7, with 8 bases aligning to TRBD2. The CDR3 is made up of 14 amino acids. V lost 6 bases, J lost 2 bases, and 9 bases stayed unmatched. Germline V gene sequence: CDR1 SQVTM, CDR2 ANQGSEA. CDR3 nucleotides: TGCAGCGTCCGAACGCGGCGGGAGGCCTACGAGCAGTACTTC. Its protein product is CSVRTRREAYEQYF.

The CDR3 loop reads CSVTVAGGEETQYF. The CDR3 DNA reads as TGCAGCGTTACCGTAGCGGGGGGGGAAGAGACCCAGTACTTC. V and J are TRBV29-1 and TRBJ2-5; 11 bases are a match to TRBD2. The germline CDR1 and CDR2 sequences are SQVTM and ANQGSEA. The CDR3 spans 14 residues. V shed 5 bases, J shed 3 bases, and the junction held 5 bases outside the gene matches.

CDR3 residues: CAWSGQLGGEQYF. The CDR3 DNA follows: TGTGCCTGGAGTGGGCAACTGGGGGGCGAGCAGTACTTC. The chain couples TRBV30 to TRBJ2-7; possible D gene TRBD2, 6 bases. Germline V gene lookup returns CDR1 GTSNPN and CDR2 SVGIG (reference sequence). This CDR3 contains 13 residues. V dropped 1 base and J dropped 6 bases, with 13 bases sitting between them.

The chain employs TRBV18 and TRBJ1-6; possible D gene TRBD1, 5 bases. This CDR3 has 12 residues. Germline CDR1 is KGHSH and CDR2 is LQKENI. Trimming stripped 2 bases from V and 14 bases from J, with 10 bases between. This CDR3 reads CASSPLGEALHF. DNA for the CDR3: TGTGCCAGCTCACCATTGGGGGAGGCCCTCCACTTT.

V and J are TRBV7-9 and TRBJ2-6; weak D call: TRBD1 (6 bases). V was cut by 4 bases and J by 0 bases, with 10 bases left in between. Germline V gene lookup returns CDR1 SEHNR and CDR2 FQNEAQ (reference sequence). The CDR3 has 16 amino acids. The CDR3 sequence: CASSWGLSSGANVLTF. DNA of the CDR3: TGTGCCAGCAGCTGGGGGCTCAGCTCTGGGGCCAACGTCCTGACTTTC.

The genes are TRBV7-2 and TRBJ2-5; 13 positions agree with TRBD2. The V segment lost 1 base and the J segment 5 bases; nucleotides outside the gene matches: 4. Germline V lookup: CDR1 SGHTA, CDR2 FQGNSA. The CDR3 totals 16 residues. The CDR3 here is CASSLGGLAGLETQYF. DNA of the CDR3: TGTGCCAGCAGCTTAGGGGGACTAGCGGGATTGGAGACCCAGTACTTC.

V gene TRBV5-1 combines with J gene TRBJ2-7, with 9 bases lining up with TRBD2. Per the germline V gene, CDR1 is SGHRS and CDR2 is YFSETQ. After removal of 4 bases from V and 0 bases from J, the junction contained 8 bases not matched to a gene. The CDR3 sequence is 16 residues long. CDR3 amino acids: CASSQGLAGSSYEQYF. CDR3 nucleotides: TGCGCCAGCAGCCAAGGGCTAGCGGGGAGCTCCTACGAGCAGTACTTC.